These 32 T cell receptor beta chains came from one sample sequenced in a study of T cell responses to AZD1222 COVID-19 vaccine. The method was immunoSEQ multiplex PCR; TCRdb's version includes in-frame clones alone and lacks a portion of them. The table records about 140,000 clones, approximately 91% of them present only once. The sample was peripheral blood, taken on day 0 of AZD1222 vaccination. These receptors were collected from an adult in good health.

The chain has TRBV7-2 and TRBJ2-5, with D hard to call. Germline V CDR1 and CDR2: SGHTA, FQGNSA. The CDR3 runs 15 residues. V was cut by 5 bases and J by 5 bases, with 18 bases left in between. The CDR3 is CASSLWTGSRETQYF. DNA for the CDR3: TGTGCCAGCAGCCTATGGACCGGATCGCGCGAGACCCAGTACTTC. The full variable domain, completed using reference TRBV7-2 and TRBJ2-5, is GAGVSQSPSNKVTEKGKDVELRCDPISGHTALYWYRQSLGQGLEFLIYFQGNSAPDKSGLPSDRFSAERTGGSVSTLTIQRTQQEDSAVYLCASSLWTGSRETQYFGPGTRLLVL.

The chain employs TRBV9 and TRBJ1-1; D remains ambiguous. The V and J ends lost 3 bases and 8 bases respectively, with 17 bases between them. Germline CDR1 SGDLS, CDR2 YYNGEE. The CDR3 extends over 14 amino acids. The chain's CDR3 is CASSADKRHPEAFF. CDR3 nucleotides: TGTGCCAGCAGCGCCGACAAAAGACATCCCGAAGCTTTCTTT.

CDR3: CALSRGNRGNEQFF. The CDR3 DNA is TGTGCCCTCTCAAGGGGAAACCGAGGTAATGAGCAGTTCTTC. This sequence joins TRBV10-3 and TRBJ2-1, with TRBD1 as a possible D gene (5 bases). Germline V gives CDR1 ENHRY, CDR2 SYGVKD. The length of the CDR3 is 14 residues. The V end lost 11 bases, the J end lost 7 bases, and 21 bases lay between the germline ends.

The chain couples TRBV7-2 to TRBJ1-4; TRBD1 matches 10 bases. V dropped 5 bases and J dropped 6; count of bases not matched to a gene: 6. CDR1 is SGHTA and CDR2 is FQGNSA in the germline V gene. CDR3 length: 15 amino acids. The CDR3 region has the DNA TGTGCCAGCAGCAGTCGACAGGGGGCGCATGAAAAACTGTTTTTT. Translating gives CASSSRQGAHEKLFF.

V is TRBV11-3 and J is TRBJ2-7, with 7 nucleotides matching TRBD1. The V gene's germline CDR1 is SGHNT and CDR2 YENEEA. Trimming removed 0 bases from V and 1 base from J; junction bases left unmatched: 15. This CDR3 comprises 19 residues. CDR3 amino acids: CASSLEFLSGTDQSYEQYF. CDR3 nucleotide sequence: TGTGCCAGCAGCTTAGAATTTCTCTCCGGGACAGACCAATCCTACGAGCAGTACTTC.

The chain employs TRBV6-1 and TRBJ1-4; D is possibly TRBD1 (5 bases). Germline CDR1 reads MNHNS; CDR2 reads SASEGT. The ends were cut back, 2 bases at V and 2 bases at J, with 12 bases in the middle. The CDR3 is 16 residues long. The CDR3 DNA is TGTGCCAGCAGTGAATTTAAGGGGAGTACTAATGAAAAACTGTTTTTT. It is translated as CASSEFKGSTNEKLFF.

This clone was detected only once. This rearrangement joins TRBV9 to TRBJ2-2; D perhaps matches TRBD2 (5 bases). CDR1 and CDR2 (germline): SGDLS, YYNGEE. Trimming took off 5 bases at V and 5 bases at J, with 19 bases between the two ends. This CDR3 contains 16 residues. The CDR3 sequence: CASSPREGTGTGELFF. In nucleotides, the CDR3 is TGTGCCAGCAGTCCTCGTGAAGGTACGGGGACCGGGGAGCTGTTTTTT.

The V gene is TRBV5-1, the J gene TRBJ1-2; perhaps TRBD1 as D (6 bases). Trimming took off 4 bases at V and 8 bases at J, with 21 bases between the two ends. Germline V gene lookup returns CDR1 SGHRS and CDR2 YFSETQ. CDR3 length equals 15 residues. The CDR3 loop is CASSPEGGAAQGYTF. In DNA form, the CDR3 reads TGCGCCAGCAGCCCCGAGGGGGGGGCGGCACAGGGCTACACCTTC. The whole variable domain, remainder taken from reference TRBV5-1 and TRBJ1-2, is KAGVTQTPRYLIKTRGQQVTLSCSPISGHRSVSWYQQTPGQGLQFLFEYFSETQRNKGNFPGRFSGRQFSNSRSEMNVSTLELGDSALYLCASSPEGGAAQGYTFGSGTRLTVV.

The V call is TRBV7-2, the J call TRBJ1-2; TRBD1 is a possible D gene (6 bases). Per the germline V gene, CDR1 is SGHTA and CDR2 is FQGNSA. The CDR3 covers 16 residues. With 5 bases removed from V and 3 bases from J, the gap between germline ends came to 19 bases. The CDR3 protein is CASSVGQTNYYYGYTF. The CDR3 DNA follows: TGTGCCAGCAGCGTCGGACAGACTAACTACTACTATGGCTACACCTTC.

The chain uses TRBV15 and TRBJ1-5, with 10 positions matching TRBD1. The CDR3 runs to 15 residues. Germline CDR1 is LNHNV and CDR2 is YYDKDF (reference sequence). V was pared by 3 bases and J by 5 bases, with 4 bases of the junction left unmatched. Written as DNA, the CDR3 is TGTGCCACCAGCAGGGGGACAGGGGCCCATCAGCCCCAGCATTTT. Amino acid sequence: CATSRGTGAHQPQHF.

The rearrangement joins TRBV5-4 to TRBJ2-7; a weak D match, TRBD1 (6 bases). CDR1 SGHNT and CDR2 YYREEE come from the germline V gene (reference sequence). Trimming took 4 bases from V and 9 from J, leaving 17 bases between them. The CDR3 consists of 13 residues. CDR3 loop: CASSTHRVLGQYF. The CDR3 region has the DNA TGTGCCAGCAGCACTCACAGGGTCCTTGGGCAGTACTTC.

J is TRBJ2-7 and V is TRBV24-1; D may correspond to TRBD1 or TRBD2 (5 bases each). Trimming shortened V by 6 bases and J by 3 bases, and 17 bases separated the two germline ends. The length of the CDR3 is 15 residues. Looked up from germline, CDR1 is KGHDR and CDR2 is SFDVKD. CDR3 sequence: CATSKGQGEIYEQYF. CDR3 nucleotides: TGTGCCACCAGTAAGGGCCAGGGAGAAATCTACGAGCAGTACTTC.

This clone appeared a few times. V gene TRBV19 combines with J gene TRBJ1-3, with TRBD1 as a possible D gene (5 bases). Trimming took off 3 bases at V and 3 bases at J, with 12 bases between the two ends. This CDR3 contains 15 residues. Germline assignment: CDR1 LNHDA and CDR2 SQIVND (reference sequence). The CDR3 spells CASSIYDSFGNTIYF. As DNA, the CDR3 is TGTGCCAGTAGTATTTATGACAGCTTTGGAAACACCATATATTTT.

The chain uses TRBV10-2 and TRBJ1-4; D is ambiguous. Trimming shortened V by 2 bases and J by 6 bases, and 7 bases separated the two germline ends. This CDR3 is built from 13 residues. Germline CDR1 is WSHSY and CDR2 is SAAADI. The DNA of the CDR3 is TGCGCCAGCAGTGAGATGCCCCATGAAAAACTGTTTTTT. Residues: CASSEMPHEKLFF.

V is TRBV3-1 (or the pseudogene TRBV3-2) and J is TRBJ1-1; D is perhaps TRBD1 (5 bases). The germline V gene has CDR1 LGHDT and CDR2 YNNKEL (reference sequence). V lost 1 base and J lost 7, with 10 bases in between. The CDR3 is made up of 13 amino acids. CDR3 sequence reads: CASSQARQSEAFF. Here the CDR3 DNA reads TGTGCCAGCAGCCAAGCCAGACAGAGTGAAGCTTTCTTT.

This clone came up once. This sequence joins TRBV30 and TRBJ2-3; a possible D gene is TRBD2 (6 bases). Trimming left V 3 bases short and J 6 bases short, with 13 bases between. This CDR3 contains 13 residues. Germline V gives CDR1 GTSNPN, CDR2 SVGIG (reference sequence). The CDR3 DNA is TGTGCCTGGAGGACCCGGGGGATGGATACGCAGTATTTT. Translation gives CAWRTRGMDTQYF.

This chain connects TRBV29-1 to TRBJ1-2; 8 positions agree with TRBD1. V was clipped by 6 bases and J by 4 bases; unmatched bases: 7. This CDR3 comprises 13 residues. Germline CDR1 reads SQVTM; CDR2 reads ANQGSEA. The CDR3 protein is CSVDRDRSYGYTF. In DNA, the CDR3 is TGCAGCGTCGACCGGGACAGGTCCTATGGCTACACCTTC.

This sequence joins TRBV28 and TRBJ1-2; possible D gene TRBD1, 6 bases. Germline loops: CDR1 MDHEN, CDR2 SYDVKM. The germline V and J ends were trimmed by 6 bases and 6 bases, with 17 bases remaining between them. The CDR3 covers 14 residues. The chain's CDR3 is CASSLNRVTNGYTF. CDR3 coding DNA: TGTGCCAGCAGCCTAAACAGGGTAACCAATGGCTACACCTTC.

The chain links TRBV7-3 to TRBJ1-1; D gene unclear. CDR1 and CDR2 from the germline V gene are SGHTA and FQGTGA. This CDR3 has 12 residues. The germline V and J ends were trimmed by 2 bases and 11 bases, with 12 bases remaining between them. The chain's CDR3 is CASSLLGRVAFF. CDR3 DNA: TGTGCCAGCAGCTTATTAGGGAGGGTGGCTTTCTTT.

This clone was observed a few times. This rearrangement joins TRBV15 to TRBJ2-1, with TRBD1 matching over 8 bases. The CDR3 is 13 residues long. The V and J ends lost 7 bases and 6 bases, in that order; junction bases with no gene match: 5. Germline V CDR1 and CDR2: LNHNV, YYDKDF (reference sequence). DNA of the CDR3: TGTGCCACCACTATGGGACAGGCCAATGAGCAGTTCTTC. It translates to CATTMGQANEQFF.

The chain has TRBV9 and TRBJ1-5, with unresolved D. Germline lookup yields CDR1 SGDLS and CDR2 YYNGEE. Trimming took off 3 bases at V and 6 bases at J, with 4 bases between the two ends. This CDR3 contains 11 residues. The CDR3: CASSESQPQHF. The CDR3 region has the DNA TGTGCCAGCAGCGAAAGTCAGCCCCAGCATTTT.

This clone was counted only a few times. The J gene is TRBJ2-2, the V gene TRBV3-1 (or the pseudogene TRBV3-2); TRBD2 agrees at 7 bases. CDR3 length: 13 residues. The germline gives CDR1 LGHDT, CDR2 YNNKEL (reference sequence). V dropped 2 bases and J dropped 8; count of bases not matched to a gene: 2. CDR3 residues: CASSQLADGELFF. CDR3 coding DNA: TGTGCCAGCAGCCAACTAGCGGATGGGGAGCTGTTTTTT.

This chain uses TRBV5-1 with TRBJ2-7; TRBD1 matches 7 bases. Germline values: CDR1 SGHRS, CDR2 YFSETQ. With 6 bases clipped from V and 4 bases from J, the junction kept 10 bases outside the gene matches. The CDR3 consists of 14 residues. In DNA form, the CDR3 reads TGCGCCAGCACCGCCCCGGGACAGCCGTACGAGCAGTACTTC. Translating it yields CASTAPGQPYEQYF.

In regard to this clone: This sample includes further DNA sequences coding for the same CDR3. CDR3 amino acids: CAISDGVRYEQYF. In DNA form, the CDR3 reads TGTGCCATCAGTGATGGGGTTCGCTACGAGCAGTACTTC. The chain employs TRBV10-3 and TRBJ2-7, with D unresolved. CDR3 size: 13 residues. Germline V lookup: CDR1 ENHRY, CDR2 SYGVKD. Trimming removed 3 bases from V and 3 bases from J, with 9 bases in between.

To note about this clone: At one of its ends the junction is not consistent with the germline gene, which may arise from a read error. The gene calls are TRBV7-7 and TRBJ2-5, with TRBD2 as a possible D gene (5 bases). The CDR3 has 16 residues. In germline, CDR1 is SSHAT, CDR2 FNYEAQ (reference sequence). CDR3 loop: CASSLRGLMGQETQYF. CDR3 in DNA: TGTGCTAGCAGCTTAAGAGGGCTAATGGGGCAAGAGACCCAGTACTTC.

This clone occurred a few times. The J gene is TRBJ2-2, the V gene TRBV18, with 8 bases lining up with TRBD1. Germline CDR1 is KGHSH and CDR2 is LQKENI. The CDR3 consists of 15 residues. After removal of 3 bases from V and 4 bases from J, the junction contained 4 bases not matched to a gene. For the CDR3, the DNA is TGTGCCAGCTCACCCTTGGACAGGGTCACCGGGGAGCTGTTTTTT. Its translation: CASSPLDRVTGELFF.

The chain has TRBV5-8 and TRBJ1-1, with D perhaps matching TRBD1 (5 bases). CDR1 and CDR2 from the germline V gene are SGHTS and YDEGEE. The CDR3 is 14 amino acids. Trimming pared 0 bases from V and 4 bases from J, leaving 10 bases between. The CDR3 coding sequence is TGTGCCAGCAGCTTGGGAGGGGTGAGCACTGAAGCTTTCTTT. Translation: CASSLGGVSTEAFF. Drawing the rest from reference TRBV5-8 and TRBJ1-1, the complete variable domain is EAGVTQSPTHLIKTRGQQATLRCSPISGHTSVYWYQQALGLGLQFLLWYDEGEERNRGNFPPRFSGRQFPNYSSELNVNALELEDSALYLCASSLGGVSTEAFFGQGTRLTVV.

The chain recombines TRBV6-5 with TRBJ2-7; possibly TRBD1 for D (6 bases). The V end was cut by 7 bases, the J end by 0 bases, with 16 bases between. The CDR3 consists of 15 residues. Germline loops: CDR1 MNHEY, CDR2 SVGAGI. The CDR3 nucleotides read TGTGCCAGCACCCCCGGGACAAAGAACTCCTACGAGCAGTACTTC. Translating it yields CASTPGTKNSYEQYF.

The chain links TRBV3-1 (or the pseudogene TRBV3-2) to TRBJ2-1, with TRBD2 as a possible D gene (6 bases). With 4 bases removed from V and 9 bases from J, the gap between germline ends came to 16 bases. The CDR3 is made up of 14 amino acids. Germline V gives CDR1 LGHDT, CDR2 YNNKEL (reference sequence). This CDR3 is CASSPRRGYGEQFF. The CDR3, as DNA: TGTGCCAGCAGCCCGCGGCGGGGTTACGGTGAGCAGTTCTTC.

The chain joins TRBV3-1 (or the pseudogene TRBV3-2) to TRBJ2-4, with 14 bases that match TRBD2. J lost 9 bases, V lost 0 bases, and 13 bases had no gene match. The CDR3 runs to 19 residues. Germline CDR1 and CDR2: LGHDT and YNNKEL (reference sequence). The CDR3 here is CASSQEVVAGTSGGSIQYF. The CDR3 DNA reads as TGTGCCAGCAGCCAAGAGGTCGTAGCCGGGACTAGCGGGGGTAGCATTCAGTACTTC.

The rearrangement links TRBV10-3 to TRBJ1-4; possibly TRBD1 for D (5 bases). The V gene lost 5 bases and the J gene lost 6 bases, with 10 bases spanning the gap. The germline gives CDR1 ENHRY, CDR2 SYGVKD. The CDR3 contains 13 residues. CDR3 sequence: CAISYAGDEKLFF. The CDR3 bases are TGTGCCATCAGTTACGCGGGGGATGAAAAACTGTTTTTT.

This clone was picked up one time. The rearrangement links TRBV7-2 to TRBJ2-2; 9 bases line up with TRBD1. Trimming removed 5 bases from V and 1 base from J; junction bases left unmatched: 8. Per germline, CDR1 SGHTA and CDR2 FQGNSA. The CDR3 loop spans 17 amino acids. The CDR3 reads CASSPTGTGLNTGELFF. The CDR3 nucleotides are TGTGCCAGCAGCCCTACCGGGACAGGGTTGAACACCGGGGAGCTGTTTTTT.